Detailed here is one TCR beta chain. Here immunoSEQ multiplex PCR was the method, and the copy in TCRdb shows in-frame clones only, minus some. The data show over 90,000 clones, around 89% seen once. This specimen belongs to a study of control samples from healthy donors and cancer patients. This CDR3 region has 12 residues. Trimming took 6 bases from V and 8 from J, leaving 12 bases between them. CDR1 MNHEY and CDR2 SVGAGI come from the germline V gene. Sequencing was carried out using PBMCs. The TCR comes from a man between 60 and 70 years old with lung cancer. The chain combines TRBV6-5 with TRBJ2-3; D perhaps matches TRBD1 (6 bases). CDR3 loop: CASRLPQGTQYF. The DNA for the CDR3 is TGTGCCAGCAGGCTACCACAGGGTACGCAGTATTTT.